This T cell receptor (beta chain) was identified in a study of shared clonotypes between healthy human individuals. Study conclusions and caveats: Naive subsets tended to show greater estimated richness than memory subsets. Clonotypes shared by all four sorted-subset donors had higher generation probabilities than non-shared clonotypes.

In the case of this clone: The antigen remains unidentified.

Into CD45RA+ naive and CD45RA-negative memory subsets, the CD4+ cells were split. This CDR3 is built from 15 residues. Looked up from germline, CDR1 is SGHVS and CDR2 is FQNEAQ. V lost 4 bases to trimming and J lost 6 bases, with 17 bases between them. The table came from immunoSEQ multiplex PCR; TCRdb's copy has only in-frame clones and leaves some out. The repertoire holds some 500,000 clones, with almost 97% as singletons. The receptor comes from a woman aged 30 to 39 in good health. The specimen was naive CD4+ T cells sorted from blood. Subset described: CD45RA+ positively selected. The rearrangement uses TRBV7-8 and TRBJ2-3; D not certain. The DNA for the CDR3 is TGTGCCAGCAGCTCCTGGGTCCGGGCGCGGGATACGCAGTATTTT. This gives the protein CASSSWVRARDTQYF.